This T cell receptor beta chain was identified in a study of T cells in pancreatic ductal adenocarcinoma (TCRdb year 2017). With regard to the full study: Seeking insight into the adaptive T-cell response that arises naturally, the researchers examined how many CD8+ T cells infiltrated tumors of resected pancreatic ductal adenocarcinoma, where they sat, and what features they had, alongside the same properties of suppressive cells.

The selected pancreatic ductal adenocarcinoma patients had received surgery without neoadjuvant therapy. After peripheral blood was drawn into heparin tubes, PBMCs were separated on a histopaque density gradient and then cryopreserved in roughly 10% DMSO. The DNeasy Blood and Tissue Kit, with Proteinase K and RNase treatment, was used to extract genomic DNA from more than five PBMC specimens and about 9 flash-frozen tumor specimens. TCR beta CDR3 regions were amplified from genomic DNA using the immunoSEQ hsTCRB kit. High-throughput TRB CDR3 sequencing was performed on an Illumina HiSeq system. In the original analysis: The immunoSEQ software was used to analyze sequencing reads, and nonproductive sequences containing premature stops or frame-shifts were removed. Clonality of the repertoire was calculated as one minus the Shannon entropy normalized by log2 of the number of unique productive sequences. As stored in TCRdb, this immuneACCESS dataset retains in-frame rearrangements with V and J assigned. A fraction of the clones does not appear; measured against another copy, unresolved V genes explain less than half of the discrepancy, and the remainder lacks a known reason. V and J calls and clone size are copied from that table; D and trimming were computed from the DNA. Recorded for this sample are about 98,000 clones; 90% to 95% of them occurred a single time. Roughly 3.1% of the sample rests with the top ten.

Trimming costs V 0 bases and J 1 base, and their ends lie 10 bases apart. From the cysteine through the phenylalanine, the CDR3 covers 15 amino acids. Only the CDR3 part of the read is kept: 45 bases, read in frame from the first base. According to the germline V gene, CDR1 reads SGHRS and CDR2 reads YFSETQ. The study at large found these results: Tumor versus blood clonality comparisons may be biased because tumors are enriched in CD45RO+ effector rather than naive T cells, biasing toward lower diversity. Since most pancreatic cancer patients present with inoperable disease, the resected cohort was skewed toward the minority of patients who had early-stage disease. There was no significant difference in T-cell clonality between tumor and blood, where mean clonality was approximately 0.12 for tumors and 0.055 to 0.09 for blood. Blood samples had more total productive templates and approximately 8-fold more unique clonotypes than tumor samples.

As to this clone: Its antigen is currently not known. No per-base quality is available; no much larger clone lies one base away.

The sequence is built from TRBV5-1 and TRBJ1-1, with no confident D gene call. Sample: PBMCs. The receptor was derived from a human donor with pancreatic ductal adenocarcinoma. The DNA is as follows: TGCGCCAGCAGCTTGGCGGCCACTAAGAACACTGAAGCTTTCTTT. Its translation is CASSLAATKNTEAFF.